This T cell receptor beta chain was observed in a study of human T cells and chemical hapten exposure. Study-level information: How much TCR each sample yielded varied, mostly because pooled library volumes differed slightly.

The table lists this clonotype with many counts. Per the original methods: Sample-level TCR yields exhibited a median of approximately 96,000, with a range of roughly 20,000 to 700,000. A single record per CDR3 protein comes from TCRdb applying MiXCR to the 5' RACE reads. Clone size and V and J calls follow TCRdb, not the original study. The table has tens of thousands of distinct CDR3 sequences, roughly 7.7% seen once. Researchers extracted total RNA from unfractionated whole blood. Trimming removed 8 bases at V and 0 bases at J, with 13 bases between. CDR1 is MNHEY, CDR2 SVGAGI, per germline. The CDR3 is made up of 15 amino acids.

The chain links TRBV6-5 to TRBJ1-4, with a tentative D call TRBD1 (5 bases). This sequence was found in a male donor in good health. CDR3 coding DNA: TGTGCCAGCCGGGACTCTACCGCAACTAATGAAAAACTGTTTTTT. This translates into CASRDSTATNEKLFF.